The 19 T cell receptor beta chains in this list originate from one sample, sequenced in a study of CD4 and CD8 cells across lung adenocarcinoma regions (dated by TCRdb to 2016 to 2018). The library came from PCR. The data were produced on a HiSeq X Ten. In-frame beta chains were kept once TCRdb had trimmed the public reads at Q25 with fastp and called clones with MiXCR. Entries that share a CDR3 protein sequence are merged under the most common genes and DNA. The sample has 3,000 to 4,000 distinct CDR3 sequences on record, about 60% of them singletons. The ten largest clones take up roughly 19% of the sample. The sample was CD4+ T cells from the margin of a lung tumor. The cell subset or site label, as the study defines it: tumor margin region. The receptors derive from a male donor with lung adenocarcinoma. The CD4 and CD8 labels of this study may be unreliable.

The table lists this clonotype with a few counts. The rearrangement uses TRBV6-1 and TRBJ1-2, with D possibly being TRBD1 (6 bases). Trimming took off 6 bases at V and 1 base at J, with 15 bases between the two ends. From germline, CDR1 is MNHNS and CDR2 SASEGT. This CDR3 region has 15 residues. In DNA, the CDR3 is TGTGCCAGCAGAAACAGGGCTCGAATTAACTATGGCTACACCTTC. Amino acid sequence: CASRNRARINYGYTF.

V gene TRBV28 combines with J gene TRBJ2-1, with TRBD2 as a possible D gene (6 bases). Trimming stripped 6 bases from V and 4 bases from J, with 13 bases between. The CDR3 sequence is 14 residues long. CDR1 and CDR2 (germline): MDHEN, SYDVKM. For the CDR3, the DNA is TGTGCCAGCAGGGGGACTGCCCAATACAATGAGCAGTTCTTC. It specifies CASRGTAQYNEQFF.

This clonotype was counted a single time. The chain links TRBV6-1 to TRBJ2-1; either TRBD1 or TRBD2 may supply D (5 bases each). The CDR3 is 17 amino acids. Trimming took off 7 bases at V and 0 bases at J, with 19 bases between the two ends. The germline V gene has CDR1 MNHNS and CDR2 SASEGT. CDR3 amino acids: CASIERGFSSSYNEQFF. The CDR3 DNA reads TGTGCCAGCATCGAACGGGGCTTCTCGAGCTCCTACAATGAGCAGTTCTTC.

This clonotype was recorded once. The rearrangement uses TRBV6-1 and TRBJ2-4, with 8 bases lining up with TRBD2. V shed 0 bases and J 6 bases; nucleotides not matched to a gene: 4. The CDR3 consists of 15 residues. Germline V gives CDR1 MNHNS, CDR2 SASEGT. The CDR3 sequence is CASSEAGGALNIQYF. CDR3 DNA sequence: TGTGCCAGCAGTGAAGCCGGGGGGGCCCTAAACATTCAGTACTTC.

The V gene is TRBV6-1, the J gene TRBJ2-2; 12 bases align to TRBD1. This CDR3 has 16 amino acids. CDR1 is MNHNS, CDR2 SASEGT, per germline. V trimming: 6 bases; J trimming: 6 bases; junction bases outside the gene matches: 8. The CDR3 bases are TGTGCCAGCAGCCCGGGACAGGGGGCAGGAGCCGGGGAGCTGTTTTTT. Amino acids: CASSPGQGAGAGELFF.

CDR3 sequence reads: CASSQRQGLNTGELFF. The CDR3 DNA is TGTGCCAGCAGCCAAAGACAGGGCCTGAACACCGGGGAGCTGTTTTTT. V and J are TRBV11-2 and TRBJ2-2; TRBD1 agrees at 7 bases. CDR1 is SGHAT and CDR2 is FQNNGV in the germline V gene. The CDR3 is 16 residues long. With V trimmed by 5 bases and J by 1 base, 7 bases remained unmatched.

The chain combines TRBV7-2 with TRBJ2-3; D not resolved. CDR3 length equals 13 residues. Trimming cost V 5 bases and J 2 bases, with 8 bases left between them. Germline V gene data show CDR1 as SGHTA and CDR2 as FQGNSA. This chain's CDR3 is CASSPTFTDTQYF. The CDR3 region has the DNA TGTGCCAGCAGCCCCACCTTCACAGATACGCAGTATTTT.

The V gene is TRBV4-1, the J gene TRBJ1-5; no definite D call. Germline V gives CDR1 MGHRA, CDR2 YSYEKL. The CDR3 has 15 amino acids. V shed 1 base and J shed 6 bases, with 13 bases lying between them. CDR3 loop: CASSQGPSRGQPQHF. The CDR3 region has the DNA TGCGCCAGCAGCCAAGGCCCCAGTAGAGGTCAGCCCCAGCATTTT.

This clonotype was counted between two and nine times. The chain combines TRBV6-1 with TRBJ2-1; perhaps TRBD2 as D (6 bases). The CDR3 has 16 residues. V was shortened by 8 bases and J by 3 bases, with 20 bases between the two germline ends. Germline V lookup: CDR1 MNHNS, CDR2 SASEGT. CDR3 nucleotide sequence: TGTGCCAGCCGGGGCCGGGAGCGAGGGGACTACAATGAGCAGTTCTTC. Its translation: CASRGRERGDYNEQFF.

This chain uses TRBV27 with TRBJ2-5; no definite D call. The DNA matches TRBJ2-7 better at its end, which makes the J call doubtful. The CDR3 covers 15 residues. Germline-derived CDR1 and CDR2 are MNHEY and SMNVEV (reference sequence). The CDR3 spells CASSSPDRMYSEQYF. DNA for the CDR3: TGTGCCAGCAGTTCCCCGGACCGAATGTACTCCGAGCAGTACTTC.

This clonotype occurred once. This chain connects TRBV6-1 to TRBJ2-1; 9 bases match TRBD2. The J call is in doubt because the DNA end fits TRBJ2-7 better. Germline loops: CDR1 MNHNS, CDR2 SASEGT. This CDR3 has 15 residues. For the CDR3, the DNA is TGTGCCAGCAGTGAACCCCCTAGCGGGGCCTACGAGCAGTACTTC. Translated: CASSEPPSGAYEQYF.

The CDR3 region is CASSLDWRGGETQFF. The CDR3 region has the DNA TGTGCCAGCAGCTTAGATTGGCGGGGGGGTGAGACCCAGTTCTTC. The genes are TRBV11-2 and TRBJ2-1; 9 positions match TRBD2. Trimming took 0 bases from V and 13 from J; bases not matched to a gene: 10. Germline assignment: CDR1 SGHAT and CDR2 FQNNGV. CDR3 size: 15 residues.

This chain links TRBV14 with TRBJ1-1, with D uncertain. CDR3 length: 15 residues. Germline CDR1 reads SGHDN; CDR2 reads FVKESK. Trimming took off 0 bases at V and 11 bases at J, with 19 bases between the two ends. CDR3 DNA sequence: TGTGCCAGCAGCCAAGATATGTACAGTTCCTTAGAGGCTTTCTTT. Translated, it gives CASSQDMYSSLEAFF. Full variable domain (missing parts from reference TRBV14 and TRBJ1-1): EAGVTQFPSHSVIEKGQTVTLRCDPISGHDNLYWYRRVMGKEIKFLLHFVKESKQDESGMPNNRFLAERTGGTYSTLKVQPAELEDSGVYFCASSQDMYSSLEAFFGQGTRLTVV.

The genes are TRBV6-1 and TRBJ2-7; 10 positions match TRBD2. The tail of the sequence fits TRBJ2-5 better, so the J call may be wrong. The germline gives CDR1 MNHNS, CDR2 SASEGT. CDR3 length: 15 residues. CDR3 region: CASRRVAGGVETQYF. In DNA form, the CDR3 reads TGTGCCAGCAGAAGGGTAGCGGGGGGAGTAGAGACCCAGTACTTC.

This clonotype came up a few times. The V and J genes are TRBV6-1 and TRBJ2-1; tentative D call: TRBD2 (6 bases). Germline V gene sequence: CDR1 MNHNS, CDR2 SASEGT. V was shortened by 4 bases and J by 2 bases, with 12 bases between the two germline ends. The CDR3 has 15 residues. The CDR3 loop reads CASSALALTYNEQFF. The CDR3 DNA reads as TGTGCCAGCAGTGCCCTAGCGCTCACCTACAATGAGCAGTTCTTC.

This clonotype showed up just a few times. This rearrangement joins TRBV6-1 to TRBJ2-7, with 7 bases identical to TRBD1. CDR1 and CDR2 from the germline V gene are MNHNS and SASEGT. CDR3 size: 15 residues. V lost 6 bases, J lost 1 base, and 9 bases stayed unmatched. CDR3 DNA sequence: TGTGCCAGCAGGCATCGGGGACAGTATTCCTACGAGCAGTACTTC. This encodes CASRHRGQYSYEQYF.

The genes are TRBV11-2 and TRBJ2-2; 9 bases agree with TRBD2. The ends lost 7 bases at V and 11 bases at J; junction bases unmatched: 5. This CDR3 spans 12 amino acids. CDR1 and CDR2 (germline): SGHAT, FQNNGV. The CDR3: CASKVAGDELFF. CDR3 DNA sequence: TGTGCCAGCAAAGTAGCGGGAGATGAGCTGTTTTTT. Complete variable domain (other parts from reference TRBV11-2 and TRBJ2-2): EAGVAQSPRYKIIEKRQSVAFWCNPISGHATLYWYQQILGQGPKLLIQFQNNGVVDDSQLPKDRFSAERLKGVDSTLKIQPAKLEDSAVYLCASKVAGDELFFGEGSRLTVL.

The chain is built from TRBV6-1 and TRBJ1-1; TRBD1 aligns across 9 bases. The V gene end was trimmed by 6 bases and the J gene end by 4 bases; junction bases not matched to a gene: 9. The germline V gene encodes CDR1 MNHNS and CDR2 SASEGT. The CDR3 contains 15 residues. CDR3 region: CASRGGTGFGTEAFF. The CDR3 DNA sequence: TGTGCCAGCAGAGGCGGGACAGGGTTTGGCACTGAAGCTTTCTTT.

V gene TRBV7-8 combines with J gene TRBJ2-4; no clear D gene. The V end lost 1 base, the J end lost 9 bases, and 4 bases lay between the germline ends. The V gene's germline CDR1 is SGHVS and CDR2 FQNEAQ. The CDR3 is made up of 11 amino acids. CDR3: CASSLEAIQYF. CDR3 nucleotides: TGTGCCAGCAGCTTAGAGGCCATTCAGTACTTC.